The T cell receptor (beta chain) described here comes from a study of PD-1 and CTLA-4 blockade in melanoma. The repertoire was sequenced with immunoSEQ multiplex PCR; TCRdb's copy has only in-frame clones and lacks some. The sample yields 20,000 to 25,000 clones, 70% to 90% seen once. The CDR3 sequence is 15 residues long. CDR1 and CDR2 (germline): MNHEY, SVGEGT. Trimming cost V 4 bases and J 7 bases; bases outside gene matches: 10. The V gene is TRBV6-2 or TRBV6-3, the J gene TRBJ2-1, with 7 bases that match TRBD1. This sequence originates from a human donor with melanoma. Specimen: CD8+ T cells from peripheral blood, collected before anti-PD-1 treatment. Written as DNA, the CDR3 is TGTGCCAGCAGTTGGCGCCCGGGACAGACGAATGAGCAGTTCTTC. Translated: CASSWRPGQTNEQFF.